The T cell receptor beta chain described here comes from a study of graft-versus-host responses after intestinal transplantation. Study information: All recipients got anti-thymocyte globulin induction, then tacrolimus and steroids for about 3 years.

TCRdb's table, derived via immunoSEQ multiplex PCR, lists solely in-frame clones and lacks some. The table shows 15,000 to 20,000 clones, with approximately 89% occurring only once. The CDR3 has 15 amino acids. The germline V gene has CDR1 SGHDT and CDR2 YYEEEE. Trimming cost V 4 bases and J 5 bases; bases outside gene matches: 10. This clone showed up just once. Its antigen is undetermined. Broader study findings: Researchers found peak circulating GvH clone levels linked to early post-transplant HvG declines. Individuals carrying graft-donor T cell macrochimerism showed high graft-versus-host to host-versus-graft clonal ratios in allografts.

The sample here was bone marrow, taken roughly 120 days after intestinal transplantation. This sequence originates from a human patient who received an intestinal transplant, so some T cells may come from the graft donor. The chain is built from TRBV5-6 and TRBJ1-2; 8 bases are a match to TRBD1. CDR3 loop: CASSRRDRTGYGYTF. The CDR3 DNA follows: TGTGCCAGCAGCCGTCGGGACAGGACAGGATATGGCTACACCTTC.